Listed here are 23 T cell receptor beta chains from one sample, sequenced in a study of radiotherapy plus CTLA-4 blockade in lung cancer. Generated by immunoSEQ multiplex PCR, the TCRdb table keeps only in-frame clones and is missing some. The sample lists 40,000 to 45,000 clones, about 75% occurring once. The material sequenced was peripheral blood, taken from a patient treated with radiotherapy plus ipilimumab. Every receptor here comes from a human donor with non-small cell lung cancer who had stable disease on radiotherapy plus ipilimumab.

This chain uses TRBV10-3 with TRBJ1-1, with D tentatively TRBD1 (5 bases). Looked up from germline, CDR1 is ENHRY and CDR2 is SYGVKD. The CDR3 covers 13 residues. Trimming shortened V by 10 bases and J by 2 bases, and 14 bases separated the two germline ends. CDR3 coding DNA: TGTGCCACGAAACAGGAACTTAACACTGAAGCTTTCTTT. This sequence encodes CATKQELNTEAFF.

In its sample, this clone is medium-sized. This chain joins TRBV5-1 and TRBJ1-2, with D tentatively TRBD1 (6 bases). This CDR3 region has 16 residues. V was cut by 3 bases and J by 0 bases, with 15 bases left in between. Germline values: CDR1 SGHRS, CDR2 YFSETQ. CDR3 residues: CASSSIRGQPNYGYTF. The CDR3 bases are TGCGCCAGCAGCTCCATAAGAGGACAGCCTAACTATGGCTACACCTTC.

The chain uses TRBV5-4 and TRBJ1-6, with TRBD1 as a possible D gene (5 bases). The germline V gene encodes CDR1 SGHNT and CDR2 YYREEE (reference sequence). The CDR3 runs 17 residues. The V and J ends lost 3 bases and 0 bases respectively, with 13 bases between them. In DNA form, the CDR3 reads TGTGCCAGCAGCTCTGGGGGGGTGAGCTCCTATAATTCACCCCTCCACTTT. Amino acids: CASSSGGVSSYNSPLHF.

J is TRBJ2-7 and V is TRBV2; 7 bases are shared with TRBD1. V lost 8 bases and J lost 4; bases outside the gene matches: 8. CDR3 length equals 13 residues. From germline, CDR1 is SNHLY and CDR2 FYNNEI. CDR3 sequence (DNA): TGTGCCAGCTCCCGCGGACAGGATTACGAGCAGTACTTC. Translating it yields CASSRGQDYEQYF.

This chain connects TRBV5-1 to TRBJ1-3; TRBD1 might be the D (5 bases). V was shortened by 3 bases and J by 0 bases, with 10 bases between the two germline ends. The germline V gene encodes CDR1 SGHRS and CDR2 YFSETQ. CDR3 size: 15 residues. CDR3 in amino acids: CASSSEGLSGNTIYF. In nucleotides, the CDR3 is TGCGCCAGCAGCTCGGAGGGGCTCTCTGGAAACACCATATATTTT.

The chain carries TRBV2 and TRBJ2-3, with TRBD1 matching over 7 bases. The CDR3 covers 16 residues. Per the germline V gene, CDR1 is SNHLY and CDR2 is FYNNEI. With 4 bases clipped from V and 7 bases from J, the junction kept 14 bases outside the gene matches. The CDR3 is CASSALEGAFSNTQYF. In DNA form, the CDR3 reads TGTGCCAGCAGTGCCCTAGAGGGGGCCTTCTCAAATACGCAGTATTTT. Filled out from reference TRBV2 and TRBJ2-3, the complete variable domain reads EPEVTQTPSHQVTQMGQEVILRCVPISNHLYFYWYRQILGQKVEFLVSFYNNEISEKSEIFDDQFSVERPDGSNFTLKIRSTKLEDSAMYFCASSALEGAFSNTQYFGPGTRLTVL.

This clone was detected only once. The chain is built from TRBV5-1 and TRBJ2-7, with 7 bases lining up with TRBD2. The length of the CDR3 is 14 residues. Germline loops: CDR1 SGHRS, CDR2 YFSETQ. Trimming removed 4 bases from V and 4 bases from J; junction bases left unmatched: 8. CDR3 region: CASSPRGGPYEQYF. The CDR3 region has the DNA TGCGCCAGCAGCCCCCGGGGAGGGCCGTACGAGCAGTACTTC. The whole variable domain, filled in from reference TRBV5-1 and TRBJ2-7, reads KAGVTQTPRYLIKTRGQQVTLSCSPISGHRSVSWYQQTPGQGLQFLFEYFSETQRNKGNFPGRFSGRQFSNSRSEMNVSTLELGDSALYLCASSPRGGPYEQYFGPGTRLTVT.

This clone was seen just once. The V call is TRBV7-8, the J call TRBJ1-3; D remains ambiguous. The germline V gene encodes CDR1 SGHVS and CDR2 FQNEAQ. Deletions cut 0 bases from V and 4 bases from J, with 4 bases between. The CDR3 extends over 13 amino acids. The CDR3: CASSLASGNTIYF. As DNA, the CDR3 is TGTGCCAGCAGCTTAGCGTCGGGAAACACCATATATTTT.

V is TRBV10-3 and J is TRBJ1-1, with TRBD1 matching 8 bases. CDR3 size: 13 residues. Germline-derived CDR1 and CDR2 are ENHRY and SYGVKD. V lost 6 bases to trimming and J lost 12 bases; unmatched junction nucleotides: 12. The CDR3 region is CAIREDRGMISFF. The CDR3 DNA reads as TGTGCCATCAGGGAAGACAGGGGCATGATATCTTTCTTT.

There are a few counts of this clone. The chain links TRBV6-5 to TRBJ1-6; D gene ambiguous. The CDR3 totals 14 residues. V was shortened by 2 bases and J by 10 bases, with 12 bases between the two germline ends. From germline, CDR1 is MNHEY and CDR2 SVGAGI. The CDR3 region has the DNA TGTGCCAGCAGTTACGGCGGCGCAGCCTCACCCCTCCACTTT. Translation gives CASSYGGAASPLHF.

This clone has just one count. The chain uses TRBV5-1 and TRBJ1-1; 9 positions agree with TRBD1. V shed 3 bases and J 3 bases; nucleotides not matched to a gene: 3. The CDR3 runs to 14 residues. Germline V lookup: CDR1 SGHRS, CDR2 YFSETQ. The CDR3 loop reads CASSSRTGDTEAFF. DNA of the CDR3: TGCGCCAGCAGCTCCCGGACAGGGGACACTGAAGCTTTCTTT.

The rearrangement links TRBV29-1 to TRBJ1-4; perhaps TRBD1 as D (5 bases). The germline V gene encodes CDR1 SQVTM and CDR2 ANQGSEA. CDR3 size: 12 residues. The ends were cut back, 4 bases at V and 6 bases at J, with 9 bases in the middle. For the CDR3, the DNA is TGCAGCGTTGCCAGGGATGATGAAAAACTGTTTTTT. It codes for CSVARDDEKLFF. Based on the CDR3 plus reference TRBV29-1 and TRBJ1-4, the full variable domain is SAVISQKPSRDICQRGTSLTIQCQVDSQVTMMFWYRQQPGQSLTLIATANQGSEATYESGFVIDKFPISRPNLTFSTLTVSNMSPEDSSIYLCSVARDDEKLFFGSGTQLSVL.

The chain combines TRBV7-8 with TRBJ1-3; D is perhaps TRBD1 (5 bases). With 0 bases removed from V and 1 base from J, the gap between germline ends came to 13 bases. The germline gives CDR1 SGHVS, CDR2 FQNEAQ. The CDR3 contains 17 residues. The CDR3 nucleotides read TGTGCCAGCAGCTTAGCCCGCAGGGAAAGTTCTGGAAACACCATATATTTT. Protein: CASSLARRESSGNTIYF. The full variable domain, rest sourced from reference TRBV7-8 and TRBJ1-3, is GAGVSQSPRYKVAKRGQDVALRCDPISGHVSLFWYQQALGQGPEFLTYFQNEAQLDKSGLPSDRFFAERPEGSVSTLKIQRTQQEDSAVYLCASSLARRESSGNTIYFGEGSWLTVV.

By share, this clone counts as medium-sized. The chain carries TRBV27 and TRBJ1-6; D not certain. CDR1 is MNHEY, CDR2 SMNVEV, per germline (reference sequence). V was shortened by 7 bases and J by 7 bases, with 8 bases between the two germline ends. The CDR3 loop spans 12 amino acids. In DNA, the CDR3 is TGTGCCAGCATGATCGGGAATTCACCCCTCCACTTT. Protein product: CASMIGNSPLHF.

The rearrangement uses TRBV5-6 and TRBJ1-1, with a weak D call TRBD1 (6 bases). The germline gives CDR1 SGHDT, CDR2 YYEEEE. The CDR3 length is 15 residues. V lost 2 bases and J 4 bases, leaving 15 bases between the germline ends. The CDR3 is CASSFDGGRRTEAFF. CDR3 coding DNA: TGTGCCAGCAGCTTTGATGGGGGCAGGCGCACTGAAGCTTTCTTT.

CDR3 amino acids: CATSRVRQTASGNTIYF. In nucleotides, the CDR3 is TGTGCCACCAGCAGAGTGAGGCAGACCGCCTCTGGAAACACCATATATTTT. The V call is TRBV15, the J call TRBJ1-3, with D unresolved. V was clipped by 1 base and J by 0 bases, with 13 bases between them. Germline V gene sequence: CDR1 LNHNV, CDR2 YYDKDF (reference sequence). The CDR3 sequence is 17 residues long.

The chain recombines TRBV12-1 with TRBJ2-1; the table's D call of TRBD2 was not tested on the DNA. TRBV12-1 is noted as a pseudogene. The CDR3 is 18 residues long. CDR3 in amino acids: CASSFGTSGGDSYNEQFF. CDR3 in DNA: TGTGCCAGCAGCTTTGGGACTAGCGGGGGAGACTCCTACAATGAGCAGTTCTTC.

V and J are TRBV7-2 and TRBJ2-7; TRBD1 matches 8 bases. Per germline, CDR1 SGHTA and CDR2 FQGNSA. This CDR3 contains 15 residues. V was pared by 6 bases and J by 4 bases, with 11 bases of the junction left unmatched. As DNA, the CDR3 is TGTGCCAGCAGTTATCCCGGGACAGGACGTTACGAGCAGTACTTC. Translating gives CASSYPGTGRYEQYF.

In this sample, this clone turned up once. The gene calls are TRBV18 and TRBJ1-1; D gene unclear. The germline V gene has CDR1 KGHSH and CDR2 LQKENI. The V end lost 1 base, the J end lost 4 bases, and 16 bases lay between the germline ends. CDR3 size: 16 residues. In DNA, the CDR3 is TGTGCCAGCTCACCACTCCCCGTTTCCCCGGGCACTGAAGCTTTCTTT. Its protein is CASSPLPVSPGTEAFF. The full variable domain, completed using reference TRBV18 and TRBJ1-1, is NAGVMQNPRHLVRRRGQEARLRCSPMKGHSHVYWYRQLPEEGLKFMVYLQKENIIDESGMPKERFSAEFPKEGPSILRIQQVVRGDSAAYFCASSPLPVSPGTEAFFGQGTRLTVV.

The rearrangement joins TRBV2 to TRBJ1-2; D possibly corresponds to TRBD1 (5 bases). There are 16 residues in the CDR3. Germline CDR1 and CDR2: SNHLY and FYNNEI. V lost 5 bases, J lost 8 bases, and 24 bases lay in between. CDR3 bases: TGTGCCAGCAGTACGACGGGGGGGGAGGCCATGAGGGGCTACACCTTC. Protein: CASSTTGGEAMRGYTF.

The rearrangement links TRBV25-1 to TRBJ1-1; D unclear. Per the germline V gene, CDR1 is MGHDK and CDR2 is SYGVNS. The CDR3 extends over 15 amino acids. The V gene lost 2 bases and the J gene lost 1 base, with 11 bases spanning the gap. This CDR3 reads CASSERGYGNTEAFF. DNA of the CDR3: TGTGCCAGCAGTGAACGAGGGTACGGGAACACTGAAGCTTTCTTT.

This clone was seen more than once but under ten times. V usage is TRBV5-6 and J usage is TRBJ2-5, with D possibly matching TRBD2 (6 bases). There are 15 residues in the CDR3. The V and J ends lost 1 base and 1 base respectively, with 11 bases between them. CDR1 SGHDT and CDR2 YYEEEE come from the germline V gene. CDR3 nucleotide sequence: TGTGCCAGCAGCTTGTTCGGGGGAACCCAAGAGACCCAGTACTTC. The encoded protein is CASSLFGGTQETQYF.

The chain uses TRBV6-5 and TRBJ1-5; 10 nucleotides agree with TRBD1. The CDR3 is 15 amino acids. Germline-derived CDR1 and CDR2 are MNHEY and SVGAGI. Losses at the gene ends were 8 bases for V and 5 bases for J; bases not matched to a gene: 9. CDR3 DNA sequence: TGTGCCAGCGGGGGGGGGACAGGGGCCCATCAGCCCCAGCATTTT. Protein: CASGGGTGAHQPQHF.